This TCR beta chain was identified during a study of identical twins (dated by TCRdb to between 2015 and 2016). About the full investigation: To test whether fetal clonotypes persist, the study used deep sequencing on TCR alpha and beta repertoires from monozygotic twins, unrelated adults of various ages, and cord blood. Replicate twin experiments were performed at different times using different library preparation protocols to rule out contamination. The full study reports these points: Conclusions relied on cross-sectional statistical analysis, since the same donors could not be followed over many years. Zero-insertion analyses could be partly confounded by invariant T cells such as MAIT and iNKT, although diverse VJ usage argued against such confounding for most clonotypes. In beta out-of-frame sequences, excess twin sharing was weaker, because having fewer shared sequences lowered the signal-to-noise ratio. Abundant cord blood beta clonotypes had fewer insertions, young adult naive repertoires showed a similar but weaker trend, and memory repertoires showed no such trend. Compared with coincidental sharing between unrelated individuals, out-of-frame TCR alpha sequences shared between twins showed an excess of sequences with low generation probability. In monozygotic twins, out-of-frame TCR alpha sharing was systematically underestimated by recombination models, although the models agreed with sharing between unrelated individuals.

The receptor library was made with 5' RACE. Sequenced using an Illumina HiSeq 2000. A universal primer binding site was introduced by template switching, and a unique molecular identifier was present in the final cDNA, enabling accurate counting of TCR cDNA molecules. Specific primers in the conserved constant-segment region were used to synthesize first-strand cDNA for the TCR alpha and beta chains. Each cDNA library was double barcoded, with a SMART-Mk sample barcode plus Illumina barcodes, to control for contamination. TruSeq adapter sequences, together with Illumina sample barcodes, were added in two successive PCR steps. The Illumina HiSeq platform was used with custom primers to sequence TCR alpha and beta cDNA libraries. The published analysis was carried out like this. Raw reads were processed with MiGEC to extract unique molecular identifiers, and MiXCR was used to determine CDR3 positions. For each individual, recombination models were inferred using an EM algorithm with the repgenHMM and IGoR tools. Shared clonotype analysis was performed with the tcR package in R, normalizing sharing by the product of cloneset sizes. Out-of-frame nonproductive sequences were analyzed to study raw recombination free of thymic and clonal selection effects. TCRdb reprocessed the public reads (quality trimming at Q25 with fastp, clone calling with MiXCR) and kept in-frame beta chains. Every CDR3 protein is listed once, alongside the most common genes and DNA of its rows. The V and J calls here are based on TCRdb, not the publication. Here the sample has nearly 900,000 distinct CDR3 sequences; 9% to 15% occur a single time. Around 1.5% of the sample rests with the top ten.

Including cysteine and phenylalanine, the CDR3 has 16 amino acids. The CDR3 DNA has 48 bases and is translated from base 1. A distance of 12 bases separates the germline ends of V and J, which lose 0 bases and 1 base respectively. Reading the germline V gene gives CDR1 SGDLS and CDR2 YYNGEE. Notes on this clonotype: Its antigen is currently not known. Base qualities are not at hand, and no much larger clone is one base apart.

Every donor in the study was a healthy Caucasian. Three pairs of female monozygotic twins, all aged 18 to 29 years, were included in the twin cohort. The RNA used for TCR libraries was isolated from peripheral blood mononuclear cells. These same records also appear under a second study, on yellow fever vaccine responses in identical twins. As that second study puts it: The T cell response to vaccination in identical twins was reported by the authors to appear partly convergent and partly personalized. The study precisely tracked vaccine-responding T cell clones in identical twins.

The specimen was PBMCs. This receptor was obtained from a woman under 30 in good health. Rearrangement joined TRBV9 to TRBJ2-3; no confident D gene assignment can be made. Here the CDR3 is given as CASSVDSGHGTDTQYF. The DNA sequence reads TGTGCCAGCAGCGTAGATTCCGGGCATGGCACAGATACGCAGTATTTT.